This T cell receptor (beta chain) was found in a study of T cells in Graves' hyperthyroidism and ophthalmopathy. This clonotype has ten or more counts. Template material for amplifying TCR beta CDR3 regions consisted of RNA transcripts. A first-round RT-PCR of the TCR CDR3 used the HTBI primer set. TCRdb called the multiplex PCR reads again in MiXCR, with one record for every CDR3 protein. The table records a few hundred thousand distinct CDR3 sequences, roughly 15% of them present only once. Patients were excluded for uncontrolled infection, other autoimmune disease, pregnancy or lactation. This CDR3 is built from 15 residues. Trimming stripped 1 base from V and 4 bases from J, with 13 bases between. The germline V gene has CDR1 LGHNA and CDR2 YSLEER.

The sequenced sample was blood. This rearrangement joins TRBV4-3 to TRBJ1-2, with a tentative D call TRBD1 (6 bases). The source is a woman aged 18-35 years with Graves' hyperthyroidism. DNA for the CDR3: TGCGCCAGCAGCCAAGGTAGCAGGGGTGGCTATGGCTACACCTTC. This sequence encodes CASSQGSRGGYGYTF.